This TCR beta chain is from a study of cytomegalovirus exposure and HLA in healthy donors. Study-wide results and limits: In a later analysis, CMV-associated beta chains were mostly HLA-associated, it appeared. Of the V segments, some could not be distinguished, including TRBV6-2 and TRBV6-3, and were excluded.

Details on this clone: Its antigen remains unidentified.

PCR involved 60 Vbeta and 13 Jbeta primers. Using immunoSEQ multiplex PCR, the repertoire was profiled, and TCRdb retains in-frame clones only, with some absent. The sample yields about 57,000 clones, around 83% seen once. Trimming cost V 5 bases and J 6 bases; bases outside gene matches: 3. This CDR3 is built from 13 residues. Germline CDR1 is SEHNR and CDR2 is FQNEAQ (reference sequence). This sequence joins TRBV7-9 and TRBJ1-4, with 7 positions matching TRBD1. The specimen sequenced was PBMCs. The TCR sequence derives from a man aged 30-40 years in good health and CMV-seronegative. The CDR3 reads CASSGTVDEKLFF. The DNA for the CDR3 is TGTGCCAGCAGCGGGACAGTAGATGAAAAACTGTTTTTT. The full variable domain, completed using reference TRBV7-9 and TRBJ1-4, is DTGVSQNPRHKITKRGQNVTFRCDPISEHNRLYWYRQTLGQGPEFLTYFQNEAQLEKSRLLSDRFSAERPKGSFSTLEIQRTEQGDSAMYLCASSGTVDEKLFFGSGTQLSVL.